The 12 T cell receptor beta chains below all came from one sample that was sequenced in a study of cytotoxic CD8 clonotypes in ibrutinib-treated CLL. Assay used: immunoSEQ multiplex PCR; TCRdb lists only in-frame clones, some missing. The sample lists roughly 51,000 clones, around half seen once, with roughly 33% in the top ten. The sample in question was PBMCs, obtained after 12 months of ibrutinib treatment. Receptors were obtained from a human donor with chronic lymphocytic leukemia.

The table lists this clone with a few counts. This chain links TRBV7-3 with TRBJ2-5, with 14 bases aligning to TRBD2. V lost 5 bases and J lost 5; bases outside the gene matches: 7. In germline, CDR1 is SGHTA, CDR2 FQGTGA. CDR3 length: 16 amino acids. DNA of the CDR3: TGTGCCAGCAGCCTATCCGGGACTAGCGGGAGTGAGACCCAGTACTTC. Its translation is CASSLSGTSGSETQYF.

Here the CDR3 DNA reads TGTGCCAGCAGCTTAGCGGGAGCCCTCTCCTACGAGCAGTACTTC. Translation: CASSLAGALSYEQYF. V gene TRBV5-6 combines with J gene TRBJ2-7; 8 nucleotides agree with TRBD2. Germline V gene lookup returns CDR1 SGHDT and CDR2 YYEEEE. With 2 bases clipped from V and 0 bases from J, the junction kept 4 bases outside the gene matches. The CDR3 has 15 residues.

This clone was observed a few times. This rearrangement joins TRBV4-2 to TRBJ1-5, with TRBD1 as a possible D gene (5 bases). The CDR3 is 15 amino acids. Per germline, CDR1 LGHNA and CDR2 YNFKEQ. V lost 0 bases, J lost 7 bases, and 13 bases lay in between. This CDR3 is CASSQDEGSGQPQHF. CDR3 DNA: TGTGCCAGCAGCCAAGATGAAGGGTCAGGGCAGCCCCAGCATTTT.

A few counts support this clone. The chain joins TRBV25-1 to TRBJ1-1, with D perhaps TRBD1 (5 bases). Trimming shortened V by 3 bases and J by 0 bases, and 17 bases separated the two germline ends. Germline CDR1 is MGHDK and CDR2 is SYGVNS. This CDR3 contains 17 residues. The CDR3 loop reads CASSDLGKGTLNTEAFF. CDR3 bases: TGTGCCAGCAGTGACTTGGGCAAGGGGACCCTGAACACTGAAGCTTTCTTT. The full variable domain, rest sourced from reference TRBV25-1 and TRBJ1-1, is EADIYQTPRYLVIGTGKKITLECSQTMGHDKMYWYQQDPGMELHLIHYSYGVNSTEKGDLSSESTVSRIRTEHFPLTLESARPSHTSQYLCASSDLGKGTLNTEAFFGQGTRLTVV.

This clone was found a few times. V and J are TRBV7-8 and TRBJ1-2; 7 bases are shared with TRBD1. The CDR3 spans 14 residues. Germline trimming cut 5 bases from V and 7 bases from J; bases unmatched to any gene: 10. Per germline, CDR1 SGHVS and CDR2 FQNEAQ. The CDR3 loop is CASSPLGGAGGYTF. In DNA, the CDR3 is TGTGCCAGCAGCCCCCTAGGGGGCGCGGGTGGCTACACCTTC.

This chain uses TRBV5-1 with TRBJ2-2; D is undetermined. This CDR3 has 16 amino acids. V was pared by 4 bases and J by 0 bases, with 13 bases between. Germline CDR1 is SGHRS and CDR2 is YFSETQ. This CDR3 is CASSPKVGANTGELFF. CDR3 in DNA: TGCGCCAGCAGCCCGAAGGTTGGGGCGAACACCGGGGAGCTGTTTTTT.

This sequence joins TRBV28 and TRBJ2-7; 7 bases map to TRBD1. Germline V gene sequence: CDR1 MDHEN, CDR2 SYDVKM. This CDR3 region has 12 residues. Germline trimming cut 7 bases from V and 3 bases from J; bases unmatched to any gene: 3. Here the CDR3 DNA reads TGTGCCAGCAATACAGGGGACTACGAGCAGTACTTC. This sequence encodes CASNTGDYEQYF.

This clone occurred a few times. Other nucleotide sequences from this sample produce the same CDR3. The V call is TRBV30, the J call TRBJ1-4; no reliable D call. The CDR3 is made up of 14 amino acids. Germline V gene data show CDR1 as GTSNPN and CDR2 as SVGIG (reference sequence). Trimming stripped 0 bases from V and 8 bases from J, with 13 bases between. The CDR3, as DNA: TGTGCCTGGAGTGTGCGCGGGCCGGGGGAAAAACTGTTTTTT. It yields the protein CAWSVRGPGEKLFF.

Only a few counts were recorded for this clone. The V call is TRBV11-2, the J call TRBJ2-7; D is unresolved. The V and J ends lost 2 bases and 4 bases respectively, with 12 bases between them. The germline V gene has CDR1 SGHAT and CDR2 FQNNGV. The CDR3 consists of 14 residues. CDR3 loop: CASSLKGVRYEQYF. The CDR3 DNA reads TGTGCCAGCAGCTTAAAAGGCGTGCGGTACGAGCAGTACTTC.

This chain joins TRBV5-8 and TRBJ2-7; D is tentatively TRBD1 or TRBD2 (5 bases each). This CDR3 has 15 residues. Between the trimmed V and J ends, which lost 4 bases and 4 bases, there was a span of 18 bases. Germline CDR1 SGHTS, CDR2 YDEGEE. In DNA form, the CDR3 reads TGTGCCAGCAGCCCGCGACAGAGGGTCTTGTACGAGCAGTACTTC. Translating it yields CASSPRQRVLYEQYF.

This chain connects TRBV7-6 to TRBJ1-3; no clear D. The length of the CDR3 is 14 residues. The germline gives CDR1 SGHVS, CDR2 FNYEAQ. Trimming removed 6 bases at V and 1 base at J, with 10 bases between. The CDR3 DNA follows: TGTGCCAGCAGTGAGTGGGGTTCTGGAAACACCATATATTTT. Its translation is CASSEWGSGNTIYF.

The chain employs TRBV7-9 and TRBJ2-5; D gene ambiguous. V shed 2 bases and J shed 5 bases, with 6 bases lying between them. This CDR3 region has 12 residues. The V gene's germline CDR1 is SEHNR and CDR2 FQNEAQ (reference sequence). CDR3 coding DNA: TGTGCCAGCAGCTTAATATGGGAGACCCAGTACTTC. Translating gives CASSLIWETQYF.